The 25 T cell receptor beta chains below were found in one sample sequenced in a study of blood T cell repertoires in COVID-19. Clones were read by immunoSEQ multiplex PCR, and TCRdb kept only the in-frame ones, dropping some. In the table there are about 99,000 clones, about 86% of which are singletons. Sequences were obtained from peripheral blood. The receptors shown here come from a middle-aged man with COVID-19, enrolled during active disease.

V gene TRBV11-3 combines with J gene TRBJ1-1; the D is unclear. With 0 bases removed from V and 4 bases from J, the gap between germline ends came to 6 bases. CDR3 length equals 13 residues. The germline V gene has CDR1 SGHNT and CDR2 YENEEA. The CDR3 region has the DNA TGTGCCAGCAGCTTAGATTCCTCCACTGAAGCTTTCTTT. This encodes CASSLDSSTEAFF.

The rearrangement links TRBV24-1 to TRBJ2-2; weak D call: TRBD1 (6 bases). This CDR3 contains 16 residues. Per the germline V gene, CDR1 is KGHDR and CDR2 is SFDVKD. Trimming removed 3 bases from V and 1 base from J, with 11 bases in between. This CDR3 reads CATSDPLGQNTGELFF. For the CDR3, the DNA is TGTGCCACCAGTGATCCCCTGGGACAGAACACCGGGGAGCTGTTTTTT.

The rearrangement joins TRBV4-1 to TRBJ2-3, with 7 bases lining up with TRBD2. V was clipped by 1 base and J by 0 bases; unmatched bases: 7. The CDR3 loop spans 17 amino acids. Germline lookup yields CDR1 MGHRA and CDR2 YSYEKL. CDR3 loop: CASSQVGGAGSTDTQYF. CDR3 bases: TGCGCCAGCAGCCAAGTCGGGGGAGCGGGAAGCACAGATACGCAGTATTTT.

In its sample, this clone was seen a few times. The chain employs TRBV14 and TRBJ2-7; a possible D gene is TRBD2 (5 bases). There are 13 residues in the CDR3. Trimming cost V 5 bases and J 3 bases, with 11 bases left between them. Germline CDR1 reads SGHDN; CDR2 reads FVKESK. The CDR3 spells CASSSLGDYEQYF. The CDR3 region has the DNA TGTGCCAGCAGCAGCCTCGGGGACTACGAGCAGTACTTC.

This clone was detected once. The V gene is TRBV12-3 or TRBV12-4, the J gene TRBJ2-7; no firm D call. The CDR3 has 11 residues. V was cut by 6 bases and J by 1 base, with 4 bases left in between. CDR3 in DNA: TGTGCCAGCAGCTCGTCCTACGAGCAGTACTTC. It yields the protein CASSSSYEQYF.

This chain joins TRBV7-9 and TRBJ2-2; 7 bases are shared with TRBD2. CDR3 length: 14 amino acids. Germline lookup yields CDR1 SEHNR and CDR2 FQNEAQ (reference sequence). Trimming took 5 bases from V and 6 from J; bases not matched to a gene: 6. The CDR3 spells CASSVTSVAGELFF. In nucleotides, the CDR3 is TGTGCCAGCAGCGTTACTAGCGTCGCCGGGGAGCTGTTTTTT.

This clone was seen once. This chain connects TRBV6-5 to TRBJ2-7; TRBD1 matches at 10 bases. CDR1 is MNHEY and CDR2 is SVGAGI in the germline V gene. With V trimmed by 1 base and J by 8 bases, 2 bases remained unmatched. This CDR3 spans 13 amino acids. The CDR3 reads CASSYLGQGQQYF. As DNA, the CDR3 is TGTGCCAGCAGTTACTTGGGACAGGGGCAGCAGTACTTC.

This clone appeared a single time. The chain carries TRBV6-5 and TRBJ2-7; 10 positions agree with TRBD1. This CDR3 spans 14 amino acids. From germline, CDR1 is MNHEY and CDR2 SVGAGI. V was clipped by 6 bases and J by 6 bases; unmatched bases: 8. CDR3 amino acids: CASRRDRGSGEQYF. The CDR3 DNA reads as TGTGCCAGCAGGAGGGACAGGGGATCGGGCGAGCAGTACTTC.

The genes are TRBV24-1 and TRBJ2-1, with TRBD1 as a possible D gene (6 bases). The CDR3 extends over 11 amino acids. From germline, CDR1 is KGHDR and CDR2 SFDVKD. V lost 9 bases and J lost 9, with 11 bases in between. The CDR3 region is CATDDRIEQFF. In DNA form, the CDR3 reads TGTGCCACCGATGACAGGATTGAGCAGTTCTTC.

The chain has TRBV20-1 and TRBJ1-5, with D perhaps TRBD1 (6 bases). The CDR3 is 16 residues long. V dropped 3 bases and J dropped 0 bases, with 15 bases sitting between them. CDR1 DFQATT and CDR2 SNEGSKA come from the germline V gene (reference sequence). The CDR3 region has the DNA TGCAGTGCTAGTCCGGGGGGACATTTTAGCAATCAGCCCCAGCATTTT. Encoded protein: CSASPGGHFSNQPQHF.

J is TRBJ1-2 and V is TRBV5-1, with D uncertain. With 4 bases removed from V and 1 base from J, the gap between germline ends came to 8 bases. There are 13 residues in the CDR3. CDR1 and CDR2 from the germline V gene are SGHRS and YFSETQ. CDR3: CASSPRDNYGYTF. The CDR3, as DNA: TGCGCCAGCAGCCCCCGGGATAACTATGGCTACACCTTC.

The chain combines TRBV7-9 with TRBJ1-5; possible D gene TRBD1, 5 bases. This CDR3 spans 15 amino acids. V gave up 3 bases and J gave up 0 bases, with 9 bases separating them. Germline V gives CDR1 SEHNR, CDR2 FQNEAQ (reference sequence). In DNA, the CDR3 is TGTGCCAGCAGCTTCTCAGGGAATAGCAATCAGCCCCAGCATTTT. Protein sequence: CASSFSGNSNQPQHF.

CDR3 amino acids: CASSSGQGRGLKQYF. The CDR3 nucleotides are TGTGCCAGCAGTTCCGGCCAGGGGCGGGGGCTGAAGCAGTACTTC. The V call is TRBV27, the J call TRBJ2-7; possibly TRBD2 for D (7 bases). The length of the CDR3 is 15 residues. The V gene lost 4 bases and the J gene lost 8 bases, with 21 bases spanning the gap. CDR1 is MNHEY, CDR2 SMNVEV, per germline (reference sequence).

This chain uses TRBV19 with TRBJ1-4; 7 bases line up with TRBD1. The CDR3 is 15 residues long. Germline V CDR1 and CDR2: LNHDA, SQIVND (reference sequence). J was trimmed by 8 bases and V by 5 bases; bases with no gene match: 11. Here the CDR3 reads CASSPTGTVGEKLFF. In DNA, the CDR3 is TGTGCCAGTAGTCCTACCGGGACAGTAGGAGAAAAACTGTTTTTT.

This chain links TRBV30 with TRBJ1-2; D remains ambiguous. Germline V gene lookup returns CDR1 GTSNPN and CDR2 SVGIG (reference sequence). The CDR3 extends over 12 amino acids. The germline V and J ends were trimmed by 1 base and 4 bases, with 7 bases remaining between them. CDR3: CAWSAQSYGYTF. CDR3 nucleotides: TGTGCCTGGAGTGCACAGTCCTATGGCTACACCTTC.

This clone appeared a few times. The CDR3 sequence is CASSHGTSGGRSSYEQYF. In nucleotides, the CDR3 is TGTGCCAGCAGCCATGGGACTAGCGGGGGAAGGAGCTCCTACGAGCAGTACTTC. V gene TRBV5-4 combines with J gene TRBJ2-7; 14 bases are a match to TRBD2. V was pared by 4 bases and J by 0 bases, with 9 bases of the junction left unmatched. Germline V gives CDR1 SGHNT, CDR2 YYREEE (reference sequence). CDR3 length: 18 residues.

CDR3 sequence reads: CASSLALAGANVLTF. The CDR3 DNA follows: TGTGCCAGCAGCTTAGCACTAGCTGGGGCCAACGTCCTGACTTTC. V and J are TRBV7-8 and TRBJ2-6; TRBD2 is a possible D gene (5 bases). CDR1 is SGHVS, CDR2 FQNEAQ, per germline. The CDR3 consists of 15 residues. V lost 0 bases, J lost 2 bases, and 5 bases lay in between.

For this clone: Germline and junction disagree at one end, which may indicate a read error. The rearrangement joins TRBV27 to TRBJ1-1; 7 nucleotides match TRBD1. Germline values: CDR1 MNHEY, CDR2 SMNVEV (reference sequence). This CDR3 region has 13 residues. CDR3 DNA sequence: TGTGCCAGCATCAAACAGGGGAACGCTGAAGCTTTCTTT. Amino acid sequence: CASIKQGNAEAFF.

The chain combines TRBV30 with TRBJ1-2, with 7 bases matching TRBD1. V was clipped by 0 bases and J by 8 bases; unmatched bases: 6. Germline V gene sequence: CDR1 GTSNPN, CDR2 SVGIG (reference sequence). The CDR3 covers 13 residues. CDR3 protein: CAWSVMYRGGYTF. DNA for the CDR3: TGTGCCTGGAGTGTTATGTACAGGGGAGGCTACACCTTC.

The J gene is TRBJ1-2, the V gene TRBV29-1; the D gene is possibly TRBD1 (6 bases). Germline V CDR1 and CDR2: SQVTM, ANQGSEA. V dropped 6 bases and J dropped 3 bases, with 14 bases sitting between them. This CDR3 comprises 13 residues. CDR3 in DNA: TGCAGCGTGGAGAGGGGGAACGACTATGGCTACACCTTC. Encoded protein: CSVERGNDYGYTF.

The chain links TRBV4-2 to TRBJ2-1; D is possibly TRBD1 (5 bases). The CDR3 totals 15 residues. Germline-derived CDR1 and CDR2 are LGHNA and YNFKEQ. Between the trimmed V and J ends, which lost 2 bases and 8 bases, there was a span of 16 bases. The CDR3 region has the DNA TGTGCCAGCAGCCAATATAAGGCCGACAGCGATGAGCAGTTCTTC. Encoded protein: CASSQYKADSDEQFF.

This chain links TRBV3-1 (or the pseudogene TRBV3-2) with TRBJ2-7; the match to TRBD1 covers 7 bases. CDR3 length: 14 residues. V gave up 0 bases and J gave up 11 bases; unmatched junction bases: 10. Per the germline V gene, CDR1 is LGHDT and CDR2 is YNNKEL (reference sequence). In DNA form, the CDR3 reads TGTGCCAGCAGCCAAGATCCCCTACAGGGGCCAGAGTACTTC. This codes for CASSQDPLQGPEYF.

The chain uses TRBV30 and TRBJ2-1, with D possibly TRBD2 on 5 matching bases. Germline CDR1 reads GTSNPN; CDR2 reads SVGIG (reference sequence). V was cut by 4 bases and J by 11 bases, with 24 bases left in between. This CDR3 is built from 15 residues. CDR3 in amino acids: CAWTPYGPRPGKQFF. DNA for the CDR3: TGTGCCTGGACCCCCTACGGCCCCAGGCCGGGGAAGCAGTTCTTC. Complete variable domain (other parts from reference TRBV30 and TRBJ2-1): SQTIHQWPATLVQPVGSPLSLECTVEGTSNPNLYWYRQAAGRGLQLLFYSVGIGQISSEVPQNLSASRPQDRQFILSSKKLLLSDSGFYLCAWTPYGPRPGKQFFGPGTRLTVL.

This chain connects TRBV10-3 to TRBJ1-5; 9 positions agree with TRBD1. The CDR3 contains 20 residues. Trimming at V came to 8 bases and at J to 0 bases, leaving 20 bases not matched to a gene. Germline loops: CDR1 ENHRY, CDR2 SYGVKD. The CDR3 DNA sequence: TGTGCCATCCCTGATCAGGGACAGGGACTCCCCCAATATAGCAATCAGCCCCAGCATTTT. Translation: CAIPDQGQGLPQYSNQPQHF.

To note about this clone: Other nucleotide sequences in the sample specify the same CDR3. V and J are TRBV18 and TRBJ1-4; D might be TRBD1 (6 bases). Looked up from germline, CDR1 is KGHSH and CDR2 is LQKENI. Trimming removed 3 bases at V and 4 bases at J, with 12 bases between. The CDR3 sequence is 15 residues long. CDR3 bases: TGTGCCAGCTCACCCGAAGGGGGTTTTAATGAAAAACTGTTTTTT. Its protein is CASSPEGGFNEKLFF. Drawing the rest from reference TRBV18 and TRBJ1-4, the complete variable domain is NAGVMQNPRHLVRRRGQEARLRCSPMKGHSHVYWYRQLPEEGLKFMVYLQKENIIDESGMPKERFSAEFPKEGPSILRIQQVVRGDSAAYFCASSPEGGFNEKLFFGSGTQLSVL.